One sample yielded the 6 T cell receptor beta chains listed below, sequenced in a study of T cells after yellow fever vaccination. TCRdb called the 5' RACE reads again in MiXCR, with one record for every CDR3 protein. The top ten clones hold roughly 33% of a sample with about 74,000 distinct CDR3 sequences, approximately 6.9% of them seen once. Sequencing was performed on CD8+ T cells sorted from PBMCs, taken about 5 days after the first yellow fever vaccination. These receptors all come from a man between 18 and 35 years old who received the YFV17D yellow fever vaccine.

This clonotype appeared a few times. The chain is built from TRBV6-5 and TRBJ2-5; 7 bases line up with TRBD1. The germline V gene has CDR1 MNHEY and CDR2 SVGAGI. The CDR3 extends over 15 amino acids. The junction had 8 bases not matched to a gene; V was cut back by 4 bases and J by 3 bases. The CDR3 nucleotides read TGTGCCAGCAGTTCTTCTTCCGACAGGGAAGAGACCCAGTACTTC. It codes for CASSSSSDREETQYF.

The gene calls are TRBV19 and TRBJ1-5; 8 bases agree with TRBD1. The CDR3 has 15 amino acids. Germline V gene sequence: CDR1 LNHDA, CDR2 SQIVND (reference sequence). Germline trimming cut 4 bases from V and 6 bases from J; bases unmatched to any gene: 8. This CDR3 reads CASSSRGLNGQPQHF. The DNA of the CDR3 is TGTGCCAGTAGTAGCAGGGGGCTAAACGGTCAGCCCCAGCATTTT.

In this sample, this clonotype turned up many times. CDR3 nucleotides: TGTGCCAGCAGCTTACTAGATTCAGATACGCAGTATTTT. Protein product: CASSLLDSDTQYF. This chain links TRBV7-2 with TRBJ2-3; no firm D call. From germline, CDR1 is SGHTA and CDR2 FQGNSA. With 2 bases removed from V and 4 bases from J, the gap between germline ends came to 7 bases. CDR3 length: 13 residues.

This clonotype has at least ten counts. The rearrangement joins TRBV5-1 to TRBJ2-2, with D perhaps assigned TRBD1 or TRBD2 (6 bases each). This CDR3 is built from 16 residues. V lost 0 bases and J 5 bases, leaving 14 bases between the germline ends. Germline assignment: CDR1 SGHRS and CDR2 YFSETQ. The CDR3 DNA reads as TGCGCCAGCAGCTTGGGTTACGGGGGCAGAACCGGGGAGCTGTTTTTT. Translation gives CASSLGYGGRTGELFF.

The V and J genes are TRBV5-1 and TRBJ2-1; 7 bases are shared with TRBD1. Germline V CDR1 and CDR2: SGHRS, YFSETQ. The CDR3 is made up of 14 amino acids. V shed 0 bases and J 7 bases; nucleotides not matched to a gene: 4. The CDR3, as DNA: TGCGCCAGCAGCTTGGCGGTCAGGGGGAATGAGCAGTTCTTC. Translating it yields CASSLAVRGNEQFF.

There are a few counts of this clonotype. The J gene is TRBJ1-1, the V gene TRBV4-1, with D perhaps matching TRBD1 (5 bases). CDR3 length: 15 amino acids. Germline V gene lookup returns CDR1 MGHRA and CDR2 YSYEKL. The germline V and J ends were trimmed by 0 bases and 1 base, with 9 bases remaining between them. The CDR3 reads CASSQDPTANTEAFF. CDR3 bases: TGCGCCAGCAGCCAAGATCCGACAGCGAACACTGAAGCTTTCTTT.